This T cell receptor beta chain was recorded in a study of blood T cell repertoires in COVID-19. Study at large: The study drew acute and convalescent COVID-19 samples from the United States, Italy and Spain.

The V gene's germline CDR1 is SGHVS and CDR2 FNYEAQ. Trimming left V 2 bases short and J 1 base short, with 5 bases between. The CDR3 extends over 13 amino acids. Authors' data handling: It was from reference gene primer amplification that nucleated cell counts were estimated. Sequenced by immunoSEQ multiplex PCR; TCRdb stores in-frame clones only, minus some. V and J calls and clone size are copied from that table; D and trimming were computed from the DNA. The table has 350,000 to 400,000 clones, roughly 89% seen once. This TCR came from a man aged 18 to 30 with active or convalescent COVID-19. The chain employs TRBV7-6 and TRBJ1-1; a possible D gene is TRBD1 (5 bases). Material for sequencing was peripheral blood. The CDR3, as DNA: TGTGCCAGCAGCTTAACAGGGAACACTGAAGCTTTCTTT. Its translation is CASSLTGNTEAFF.